Shown below are 10 T cell receptor beta chains from a single sample sequenced in a study of T cell changes during pregnancy in multiple sclerosis. Clones were sequenced by immunoSEQ multiplex PCR, and TCRdb holds only the in-frame ones, with some missing. The sample lists under 55,000 clones, roughly 91% seen once, with about 0.61% in the top ten. Sequencing was performed on CD4+ T cells from peripheral blood mononuclear cells, taken after pregnancy. Every receptor here comes from a female donor in good health, enrolled as a control in a pregnancy study.

This clone has only one observation. This sequence joins TRBV5-1 and TRBJ2-5; D ambiguous. CDR1 is SGHRS, CDR2 YFSETQ, per germline. Trimming removed 0 bases at V and 3 bases at J, with 6 bases between. The CDR3 loop spans 13 amino acids. The CDR3 DNA follows: TGCGCCAGCAGCTTGGCCGTTAAAGAGACCCAGTACTTC. As protein: CASSLAVKETQYF.

This clone was detected a few times. The chain is built from TRBV28 and TRBJ1-4, with D unclear. The CDR3 contains 14 residues. V was clipped by 6 bases and J by 4 bases, with 12 bases between them. Germline V gives CDR1 MDHEN, CDR2 SYDVKM. Written as DNA, the CDR3 is TGTGCCAGCAGGGGTGGGCAGGTTAATGAAAAACTGTTTTTT. Translation: CASRGGQVNEKLFF.

This chain connects TRBV6-5 to TRBJ1-1, with D possibly TRBD1 on 6 matching bases. Germline V gives CDR1 MNHEY, CDR2 SVGAGI. Deletions cut 0 bases from V and 7 bases from J, with 12 bases between. This CDR3 has 14 amino acids. The CDR3 protein is CASSYSGGPGEAFF. CDR3 nucleotides: TGTGCCAGCAGTTACTCCGGGGGGCCGGGTGAAGCTTTCTTT.

The chain combines TRBV9 with TRBJ1-3; TRBD1 matches at 8 bases. CDR1 is SGDLS, CDR2 YYNGEE, per germline. V lost 1 base to trimming and J lost 4 bases; unmatched junction nucleotides: 10. The length of the CDR3 is 17 residues. The CDR3 spells CASSVTPTGDSGNTIYF. The CDR3 nucleotides read TGTGCCAGCAGCGTAACTCCGACAGGGGACTCCGGAAACACCATATATTTT.

V is TRBV11-3 and J is TRBJ1-1; 10 positions match TRBD1. Losses at the gene ends were 1 base for V and 5 bases for J; bases not matched to a gene: 4. Germline assignment: CDR1 SGHNT and CDR2 YENEEA. This CDR3 has 15 residues. The CDR3 loop reads CASSLGGQGWTEAFF. CDR3 bases: TGTGCCAGCAGCTTAGGGGGACAGGGGTGGACTGAAGCTTTCTTT. Full variable domain (rest looked up from reference TRBV11-3 and TRBJ1-1): EAGVVQSPRYKIIEKKQPVAFWCNPISGHNTLYWYLQNLGQGPELLIRYENEEAVDDSQLPKDRFSAERLKGVDSTLKIQPAELGDSAVYLCASSLGGQGWTEAFFGQGTRLTVV.

This clone came up once. The chain has TRBV5-5 and TRBJ2-7; tentative D call: TRBD1 (5 bases). V lost 3 bases to trimming and J lost 4 bases, with 14 bases between them. Germline V CDR1 and CDR2: SGHKS, YYEKEE (reference sequence). The CDR3 sequence is 14 residues long. The CDR3 sequence is CASSSRAGNYEQYF. The CDR3 DNA reads as TGTGCCAGCAGCTCTAGGGCAGGGAATTACGAGCAGTACTTC.

The rearrangement links TRBV9 to TRBJ1-2; D is possibly TRBD1 (6 bases). V lost 1 base and J lost 6, with 7 bases in between. CDR1 and CDR2 from the germline V gene are SGDLS and YYNGEE. The CDR3 sequence is 12 residues long. CDR3 residues: CASSVNRDGYTF. For the CDR3, the DNA is TGTGCCAGCAGCGTAAACAGGGATGGCTACACCTTC.

The V call is TRBV6-1, the J call TRBJ1-3; D is undetermined. Germline V gives CDR1 MNHNS, CDR2 SASEGT. The CDR3 extends over 18 amino acids. With 4 bases removed from V and 0 bases from J, the gap between germline ends came to 19 bases. CDR3 nucleotide sequence: TGTGCCAGCAGTGTAGCGGTGGCAGGTGCACCCTCTGGAAACACCATATATTTT. Translation gives CASSVAVAGAPSGNTIYF.

The rearrangement joins TRBV11-2 to TRBJ2-5, with D unclear. Germline CDR1 and CDR2: SGHAT and FQNNGV. The CDR3 is 13 residues long. The V gene lost 1 base and the J gene lost 7 bases, with 10 bases spanning the gap. DNA for the CDR3: TGTGCCAGCAGCTTAGGGGCGAACCCGACCCAGTACTTC. It encodes CASSLGANPTQYF.

J is TRBJ2-3 and V is TRBV27; 7 nucleotides line up with TRBD2. Germline-derived CDR1 and CDR2 are MNHEY and SMNVEV (reference sequence). This CDR3 contains 15 residues. The V and J ends lost 2 bases and 2 bases, in that order; junction bases with no gene match: 4. The CDR3 loop reads CASSLRRGYTDTQYF. The CDR3 coding sequence is TGTGCCAGCAGTTTAAGGCGGGGGTACACAGATACGCAGTATTTT.